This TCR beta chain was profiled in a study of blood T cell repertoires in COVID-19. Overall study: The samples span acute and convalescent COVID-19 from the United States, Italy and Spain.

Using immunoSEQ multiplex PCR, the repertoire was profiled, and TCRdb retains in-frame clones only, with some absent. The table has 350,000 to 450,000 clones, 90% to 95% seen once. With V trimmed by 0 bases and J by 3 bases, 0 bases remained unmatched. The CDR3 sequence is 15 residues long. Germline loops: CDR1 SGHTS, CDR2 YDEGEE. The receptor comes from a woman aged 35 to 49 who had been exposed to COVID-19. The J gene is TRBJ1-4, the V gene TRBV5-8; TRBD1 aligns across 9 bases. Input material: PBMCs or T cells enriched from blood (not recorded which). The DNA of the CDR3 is TGTGCCAGCAGCTTGGGACAGGGGGCTAATGAAAAACTGTTTTTT. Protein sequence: CASSLGQGANEKLFF.